This T cell receptor (beta chain) was recorded in a study of cytomegalovirus exposure and HLA in healthy donors. The CDR3 spans 17 residues. The germline V gene encodes CDR1 MGHRA and CDR2 YSYEKL. The J segment lost 1 base and the V segment lost 1 base, leaving 5 bases of the junction unmatched. As regards this clone: Antigen unknown.

Libraries were prepared by immunoSEQ multiplex PCR; TCRdb keeps only in-frame clonotypes and omits some of them. The sample contains 100,000 to 150,000 clones, around 90% of which appear only once. The donors belonged to the 120-subject validation cohort, separate from the roughly 700-subject first cohort. General observations from the study: The listing of approximately 160 TCR beta chains classed them as cytomegalovirus-associated. It was reportedly the case that the classifier diagnosed cytomegalovirus status with high specificity and sensitivity.

This TCR was recovered from a woman aged 18-29 years in good health and CMV-seronegative. This chain uses TRBV4-1 with TRBJ2-1, with TRBD2 matching over 9 bases. The source material was PBMCs. The CDR3 DNA is TGCGCCAGCAGCCAAGGAGGGCTAGCGGGATCCTACAATGAGCAGTTCTTC. This codes for CASSQGGLAGSYNEQFF.